This TCR beta chain was obtained from a study of blood T cell repertoires in COVID-19. Background on the study: Acute and convalescent COVID-19 samples came from the United States, Italy and Spain. T cells, B-cell-depleted T cells, or PBMCs supplied cDNA or gDNA.

Original processing notes: Amplification of reference gene primers provided the estimated nucleated cell counts. Clones were sequenced by immunoSEQ multiplex PCR, and TCRdb holds only the in-frame ones, with some missing. That table supplies the V and J calls and clone size; D and trimming were determined from the DNA. The sample shows approximately 120,000 clones, 65% to 90% of them seen only once. This CDR3 comprises 15 residues. The V end was cut by 3 bases, the J end by 1 base, with 9 bases between. Germline V gives CDR1 KGHSH, CDR2 LQKENI. The V and J genes are TRBV18 and TRBJ2-2; tentatively, D is TRBD1 (5 bases). The TCR originated in a man older than 75 with active or convalescent COVID-19. Sequencing was done on a sample of peripheral blood. CDR3 sequence reads: CASSPGLGNTGELFF. DNA for the CDR3: TGTGCCAGCTCACCGGGGCTAGGGAACACCGGGGAGCTGTTTTTT.